Each of the 15 T cell receptor beta chains below was sequenced from the same sample in a study of blood T cells in healthy people across ages. A second roughly 6 to 12 cycle PCR used barcoded and J-beta primers. TCRdb reprocessed the 5' RACE reads via MiXCR and lists one record per CDR3 protein. The profile shows 1.5 million to 2 million distinct CDR3 sequences, about 39% of them singletons. Material: blood. All receptors derive from a human donor in good health.

The V and J genes are TRBV7-9 and TRBJ2-7, with 9 bases that match TRBD1. V trimming: 0 bases; J trimming: 5 bases; junction bases outside the gene matches: 5. This CDR3 is 15 amino acids long. CDR1 is SEHNR, CDR2 FQNEAQ, per germline (reference sequence). CDR3 nucleotide sequence: TGTGCCAGCAGCTTAGCGGGACAGGGTACGAACGAGCAGTACTTC. Translated, it gives CASSLAGQGTNEQYF.

V usage is TRBV21-1 and J usage is TRBJ2-3; the table's D call, TRBD2, was not checked against the DNA. TRBV21-1 is a recognized pseudogene. CDR3 length: 18 residues. CDR3 loop: CASSKVPLAGPPTDTQYF. CDR3 DNA: TGTGCCAGCAGCAAAGTCCCACTAGCGGGTCCCCCCACAGATACGCAGTATTTT.

V and J are TRBV7-9 and TRBJ1-2, with D perhaps matching TRBD1 (5 bases). Trimming removed 5 bases at V and 0 bases at J, with 13 bases between. CDR1 is SEHNR, CDR2 FQNEAQ, per germline (reference sequence). This CDR3 is 15 amino acids long. CDR3 sequence reads: CASSLGGIPNYGYTF. CDR3 DNA: TGTGCCAGCAGCCTCGGGGGTATTCCTAACTATGGCTACACCTTC.

This clonotype is a singleton in its sample. V gene TRBV2 combines with J gene TRBJ1-5, with D unresolved. From germline, CDR1 is SNHLY and CDR2 FYNNEI. This CDR3 has 14 amino acids. V was trimmed by 5 bases and J by 2 bases, leaving 10 bases between them. CDR3 sequence reads: CASSTSVGNQPQHF. The CDR3 DNA follows: TGTGCCAGCAGTACATCGGTGGGCAATCAGCCCCAGCATTTT.

The V gene is TRBV27, the J gene TRBJ2-1; 9 bases agree with TRBD1. This CDR3 is 15 amino acids long. J was trimmed by 8 bases and V by 2 bases; bases with no gene match: 7. Germline CDR1 and CDR2: MNHEY and SMNVEV (reference sequence). CDR3 DNA: TGTGCCAGCAGTTTAGGGGACAGGGCGGTAGATGAGCAGTTCTTC. It is translated as CASSLGDRAVDEQFF.

V and J are TRBV18 and TRBJ2-3; 10 bases agree with TRBD1. CDR1 KGHSH and CDR2 LQKENI come from the germline V gene. The CDR3 is made up of 15 amino acids. V was clipped by 3 bases and J by 5 bases; unmatched bases: 5. The CDR3 reads CASSPGTGERDTQYF. CDR3 DNA: TGTGCCAGCTCACCCGGGACAGGGGAAAGAGATACGCAGTATTTT.

The chain joins TRBV5-1 to TRBJ2-3; TRBD1 aligns across 10 bases. The CDR3 runs to 16 residues. V trimming: 5 bases; J trimming: 0 bases; junction bases outside the gene matches: 6. Per the germline V gene, CDR1 is SGHRS and CDR2 is YFSETQ. CDR3 in amino acids: CASRGWDRGSTDTQYF. As DNA, the CDR3 is TGCGCCAGCAGGGGCTGGGACAGGGGAAGCACAGATACGCAGTATTTT.

This clonotype was picked up a small number of times. The V and J genes are TRBV15 and TRBJ2-1; tentative D call: TRBD2 (5 bases). Trimming shortened V by 4 bases and J by 8 bases, and 18 bases separated the two germline ends. The germline CDR1 and CDR2 sequences are LNHNV and YYDKDF (reference sequence). The CDR3 has 15 residues. CDR3 DNA sequence: TGTGCCACCAGCACTCTCCTTCTTAGAGGGCATGAGCAGTTCTTC. This translates into CATSTLLLRGHEQFF.

A remark on this clonotype: One junction end disagrees with the germline gene, perhaps due to a read error. This sequence joins TRBV7-3 and TRBJ1-1, with a possible D match to TRBD1 (5 bases). CDR1 SGHTA and CDR2 FQGTGA come from the germline V gene. The CDR3 runs to 14 residues. The chain's CDR3 is CASSLGGENTGAFF. CDR3 nucleotides: TGTGCCAGCAGCTTGGGGGGGGAGAACACTGGAGCTTTCTTT.

Concerning this clonotype itself: Being one base from a much bigger clone, this may be a read error. V and J are TRBV7-6 and TRBJ2-1; 12 bases agree with TRBD2. The CDR3 contains 18 residues. CDR1 SGHVS and CDR2 FNYEAQ come from the germline V gene. CDR3 sequence reads: CASSLRPSGGASYNERFF. DNA of the CDR3: TGTGCCAGCAGCTTAAGGCCTAGCGGGGGGGCCTCCTACAATGAGCGGTTCTTC.

The V call is TRBV15, the J call TRBJ2-4, with D unresolved. With the DNA end fitting TRBJ2-7 better, the J assignment may be wrong. Germline-derived CDR1 and CDR2 are LNHNV and YYDKDF (reference sequence). This CDR3 contains 15 residues. The CDR3 coding sequence is TGTGCCACCAGCAGAGAAAGGACCGTCCCCCGCGAGCAGTACTTC. This sequence encodes CATSRERTVPREQYF.

Comments on this clonotype: Compared with germline, one end of the junction differs, possibly owing to a read error. In nucleotides, the CDR3 is TGCAGTGCTAGTGGGCCCTTCGGGGGGCTGTTTTTT. Amino acid sequence: CSASGPFGGLFF. V and J are TRBV20-1 and TRBJ2-2; weak D call: TRBD2 (6 bases). The CDR3 contains 12 residues. Germline CDR1 DFQATT, CDR2 SNEGSKA (reference sequence).

In its sample, this clonotype was seen a few times. J is TRBJ2-3 and V is TRBV7-2, with a weak D call TRBD2 (7 bases). The V end was cut by 7 bases, the J end by 2 bases, with 16 bases between. The length of the CDR3 is 15 residues. The germline V gene has CDR1 SGHTA and CDR2 FQGNSA. The CDR3 spells CASTLGGGSTDTQYF. The CDR3 DNA follows: TGTGCCAGCACCCTGGGGGGGGGCTCCACAGATACGCAGTATTTT.

The chain joins TRBV7-2 to TRBJ1-5; D might be TRBD1 (5 bases). Trimming pared 4 bases from V and 6 bases from J, leaving 13 bases between. There are 14 residues in the CDR3. Germline CDR1 SGHTA, CDR2 FQGNSA. The CDR3 DNA reads as TGTGCCAGCAGCTCACCCGGGACTGGTCAGCCCCAGCATTTT. Translated: CASSSPGTGQPQHF. Full variable domain (rest looked up from reference TRBV7-2 and TRBJ1-5): GAGVSQSPSNKVTEKGKDVELRCDPISGHTALYWYRQSLGQGLEFLIYFQGNSAPDKSGLPSDRFSAERTGGSVSTLTIQRTQQEDSAVYLCASSSPGTGQPQHFGDGTRLSIL.

V gene TRBV20-1 combines with J gene TRBJ1-2; D unclear. This CDR3 comprises 13 residues. Germline CDR1 is DFQATT and CDR2 is SNEGSKA (reference sequence). The V end was cut by 3 bases, the J end by 3 bases, with 11 bases between. CDR3 DNA sequence: TGCAGTGCTAGGGTACCCGGGGACTATGGCTACACCTTC. Amino acid sequence: CSARVPGDYGYTF.